The 27 T cell receptor beta chains in this list originate from one sample, sequenced in a study of T cells after yellow fever vaccination. Using its own MiXCR run on the 5' RACE reads, TCRdb lists one record per CDR3 protein. This sample has some 110,000 distinct CDR3 sequences, with about 7.2% found just once. This specimen consisted of CD4+ T cells sorted from PBMCs, obtained roughly 45 days after the first yellow fever vaccination. All receptors derive from a man in his late teens or twenties who received the YFV17D yellow fever vaccine.

This clonotype was seen ten or more times. This sequence joins TRBV9 and TRBJ1-2; 7 bases agree with TRBD1. Germline V gives CDR1 SGDLS, CDR2 YYNGEE. The CDR3 sequence is 13 residues long. The V segment lost 4 bases and the J segment 2 bases; nucleotides outside the gene matches: 2. The CDR3 DNA reads as TGTGCCAGCAGCATGGACAGGAACTATGGCTACACCTTC. It yields the protein CASSMDRNYGYTF.

This clonotype is labeled as medium-sized. V gene TRBV7-9 combines with J gene TRBJ2-4, with 9 positions matching TRBD2. V dropped 5 bases and J dropped 0; count of bases not matched to a gene: 5. The CDR3 length is 16 residues. Germline CDR1 is SEHNR and CDR2 is FQNEAQ (reference sequence). DNA of the CDR3: TGTGCCAGCAGCGCCAGCGGGGGGCTAGCCAAAAACATTCAGTACTTC. It encodes CASSASGGLAKNIQYF.

This clonotype was seen ten or more times. The rearrangement joins TRBV7-9 to TRBJ1-1; weak D call: TRBD1 (6 bases). The germline V and J ends were trimmed by 5 bases and 0 bases, with 13 bases remaining between them. The CDR3 loop spans 15 amino acids. In germline, CDR1 is SEHNR, CDR2 FQNEAQ (reference sequence). The CDR3 nucleotides read TGTGCCAGCAGCCTTATGGGGGGGCTGAACACTGAAGCTTTCTTT. Residues: CASSLMGGLNTEAFF.

This clonotype was seen many times. The chain employs TRBV6-2 or TRBV6-3 and TRBJ2-2; TRBD2 is a possible D gene (6 bases). The germline V and J ends were trimmed by 8 bases and 4 bases, with 17 bases remaining between them. CDR1 is MNHEY, CDR2 SVGEGT, per germline. The CDR3 runs 15 residues. The CDR3: CASALPGTVTGELFF. The CDR3, as DNA: TGTGCCAGCGCGTTGCCCGGGACTGTCACCGGGGAGCTGTTTTTT.

This clonotype showed up many times. V is TRBV5-1 and J is TRBJ2-2, with 10 positions matching TRBD1. V dropped 5 bases and J dropped 3; count of bases not matched to a gene: 7. In germline, CDR1 is SGHRS, CDR2 YFSETQ. The CDR3 is made up of 16 amino acids. CDR3 coding DNA: TGCGCCAGCAGTCCTGCCGGGACAGGGGACACCGGGGAGCTGTTTTTT. Protein product: CASSPAGTGDTGELFF.

A few counts support this clonotype. This rearrangement joins TRBV28 to TRBJ2-3, with D possibly being TRBD1 (5 bases). The germline V gene has CDR1 MDHEN and CDR2 SYDVKM. The V and J ends lost 3 bases and 6 bases respectively, with 13 bases between them. This CDR3 has 14 residues. This chain's CDR3 is CASSFDPGPDTQYF. The CDR3, as DNA: TGTGCCAGCAGTTTCGACCCAGGGCCGGATACGCAGTATTTT. Looking up the rest from reference TRBV28 and TRBJ2-3 gives the full variable domain: DVKVTQSSRYLVKRTGEKVFLECVQDMDHENMFWYRQDPGLGLRLIYFSYDVKMKEKGDIPEGYSVSREKKERFSLILESASTNQTSMYLCASSFDPGPDTQYFGPGTRLTVL.

This clonotype showed up many times. This sequence joins TRBV5-1 and TRBJ1-1, with no clear D. The length of the CDR3 is 12 residues. Germline V gene data show CDR1 as SGHRS and CDR2 as YFSETQ. Trimming took 1 base from V and 7 from J, leaving 8 bases between them. The CDR3 protein is CASSLFENEAFF. The CDR3 nucleotides read TGCGCCAGCAGCTTGTTCGAGAATGAAGCTTTCTTT.

At least ten counts were recorded for this clonotype. The chain is built from TRBV7-9 and TRBJ2-1, with D possibly being TRBD1 (5 bases). With 3 bases removed from V and 5 bases from J, the gap between germline ends came to 8 bases. Looked up from germline, CDR1 is SEHNR and CDR2 is FQNEAQ (reference sequence). The CDR3 spans 13 residues. The CDR3: CASSFWGDNEQFF. In DNA form, the CDR3 reads TGTGCCAGCAGCTTCTGGGGCGACAATGAGCAGTTCTTC. Drawing the rest from reference TRBV7-9 and TRBJ2-1, the complete variable domain is DTGVSQNPRHKITKRGQNVTFRCDPISEHNRLYWYRQTLGQGPEFLTYFQNEAQLEKSRLLSDRFSAERPKGSFSTLEIQRTEQGDSAMYLCASSFWGDNEQFFGPGTRLTVL.

This clonotype was seen repeatedly, ten times or more. V is TRBV9 and J is TRBJ2-3; possible D gene TRBD1, 6 bases. The CDR3 has 14 amino acids. V shed 0 bases and J shed 6 bases, with 11 bases lying between them. Germline V CDR1 and CDR2: SGDLS, YYNGEE. The DNA of the CDR3 is TGTGCCAGCAGCGTAGAGGGGGTCCACGATACGCAGTATTTT. Protein product: CASSVEGVHDTQYF.

There are many counts of this clonotype. The V gene is TRBV12-3 or TRBV12-4, the J gene TRBJ2-5, with D tentatively TRBD1 (5 bases). Trimming took off 5 bases at V and 3 bases at J, with 13 bases between the two ends. The CDR3 has 14 amino acids. CDR3 coding DNA: TGTGCCAGCAGTCCCACCTGGACAAAAGAGACCCAGTACTTC. Its translation: CASSPTWTKETQYF.

This clonotype was found a few times. J is TRBJ1-5 and V is TRBV20-1; no definite D call. The germline gives CDR1 DFQATT, CDR2 SNEGSKA (reference sequence). V was pared by 3 bases and J by 3 bases, with 9 bases between. CDR3 length: 13 amino acids. This CDR3 reads CSASGQANQPQHF. Written as DNA, the CDR3 is TGCAGTGCTAGTGGGCAGGCCAATCAGCCCCAGCATTTT.

In its sample, this clonotype was seen many times. This chain uses TRBV7-2 with TRBJ1-1; 7 positions agree with TRBD1. The CDR3 contains 14 residues. The trim removed 3 bases at V and 4 bases at J, leaving 5 bases unmatched. Looked up from germline, CDR1 is SGHTA and CDR2 is FQGNSA. The CDR3 region is CASSFTQGTTEAFF. CDR3 DNA sequence: TGTGCCAGCAGCTTTACACAGGGGACCACTGAAGCTTTCTTT.

The chain has TRBV29-1 and TRBJ2-1; tentative D call: TRBD2 (5 bases). Germline V gives CDR1 SQVTM, CDR2 ANQGSEA. Trimming removed 3 bases from V and 7 bases from J, with 16 bases in between. The CDR3 length is 14 residues. In DNA form, the CDR3 reads TGCAGCGTTGATCGTCGAATCAGCGGAAATGAGCAGTTCTTC. This sequence encodes CSVDRRISGNEQFF.

Many counts were recorded for this clonotype. This sequence joins TRBV7-2 and TRBJ1-5; tentatively, D is TRBD1 (6 bases). Trimming removed 5 bases at V and 1 base at J, with 9 bases between. In germline, CDR1 is SGHTA, CDR2 FQGNSA. This CDR3 spans 14 amino acids. The CDR3 coding sequence is TGTGCCAGCAGCCAGGGGCACAGCAATCAGCCCCAGCATTTT. Protein: CASSQGHSNQPQHF.

The gene calls are TRBV2 and TRBJ2-5; 9 bases align to TRBD2. The CDR3 is made up of 14 amino acids. The J segment lost 4 bases and the V segment lost 3 bases, leaving 3 bases of the junction unmatched. Germline values: CDR1 SNHLY, CDR2 FYNNEI. CDR3 in DNA: TGTGCCAGCAGTGACGCGGGGGGGAGAGAGACCCAGTACTTC. Translated, it gives CASSDAGGRETQYF.

This clonotype was seen more than once but under ten times. CDR3 region: CASLPGQFTPYEQYV. The CDR3, as DNA: TGCGCCAGCTTACCGGGACAGTTTACCCCCTACGAGCAGTACGTC. This chain connects TRBV23-1 to TRBJ2-7; 7 bases are a match to TRBD1. TRBV23-1 belongs to the ORF category, with a function that is uncertain. The CDR3 length is 15 residues. V gave up 8 bases and J gave up 2 bases; unmatched junction bases: 12.

This clonotype showed up just a few times. V usage is TRBV6-5 and J usage is TRBJ2-7, with D maybe TRBD1 (5 bases). CDR1 MNHEY and CDR2 SVGAGI come from the germline V gene. Trimming pared 8 bases from V and 1 base from J, leaving 12 bases between. This CDR3 is built from 13 residues. CDR3 loop: CASGETVSYEQYF. The CDR3 coding sequence is TGTGCCAGCGGAGAGACAGTATCCTACGAGCAGTACTTC.

This clonotype was observed many times. The V call is TRBV5-1, the J call TRBJ2-1, with unresolved D. V lost 2 bases to trimming and J lost 6 bases, with 15 bases between them. The V gene's germline CDR1 is SGHRS and CDR2 YFSETQ. This CDR3 has 15 residues. The CDR3 spells CASSFGVVQGNEQFF. CDR3 coding DNA: TGCGCCAGCAGCTTTGGAGTGGTGCAAGGCAATGAGCAGTTCTTC.

This clonotype was observed at least ten times. As DNA, the CDR3 is TGTGCCACCGGGACCTACAATGAGCAGTTCTTC. Its protein is CATGTYNEQFF. This rearrangement joins TRBV24-1 to TRBJ2-1; D not resolved. Per the germline V gene, CDR1 is KGHDR and CDR2 is SFDVKD. Trimming cost V 9 bases and J 2 bases, with 4 bases left between them. The CDR3 covers 11 residues.

This clonotype was seen many times. CDR3: CASVRDRRNTEAFF. The CDR3 nucleotides read TGTGCCAGCGTCCGGGACAGACGGAACACTGAAGCTTTCTTT. The chain combines TRBV12-3 or TRBV12-4 with TRBJ1-1, with 7 positions matching TRBD1. Germline trimming cut 8 bases from V and 1 base from J; bases unmatched to any gene: 7. This CDR3 contains 14 residues.

There are many counts of this clonotype. This chain links TRBV20-1 with TRBJ1-1, with a weak D call TRBD1 (6 bases). CDR3 length: 13 amino acids. V was shortened by 5 bases and J by 5 bases, with 15 bases between the two germline ends. From germline, CDR1 is DFQATT and CDR2 SNEGSKA (reference sequence). The CDR3 DNA is TGCAGTGCTCAGTTACAGGGAGGAACTGAAGCTTTCTTT. It translates to CSAQLQGGTEAFF.

The V call is TRBV5-1, the J call TRBJ2-1, with D possibly matching TRBD1 (6 bases). Germline CDR1 is SGHRS and CDR2 is YFSETQ. The CDR3 sequence is 16 residues long. V lost 4 bases and J lost 11, with 25 bases in between. As DNA, the CDR3 is TGCGCCAGCAGCCTTGGGGGCGCTAGCCTGGGGAATAAGCAGTTCTTC. Its translation: CASSLGGASLGNKQFF.

V is TRBV5-1 and J is TRBJ2-7; the match to TRBD1 covers 10 bases. Losses at the gene ends were 4 bases for V and 4 bases for J; bases not matched to a gene: 8. Germline values: CDR1 SGHRS, CDR2 YFSETQ. This CDR3 contains 15 residues. The CDR3 spells CASSVVGTGEYEQYF. CDR3 bases: TGCGCCAGCAGCGTGGTCGGGACAGGGGAGTACGAGCAGTACTTC.

The CDR3 sequence is CASSSPGQYNEQFF. Here the CDR3 DNA reads TGTGCCAGCAGCTCCCCGGGACAGTACAATGAGCAGTTCTTC. The V gene is TRBV7-8, the J gene TRBJ2-1, with TRBD1 matching over 7 bases. Germline V gene data show CDR1 as SGHVS and CDR2 as FQNEAQ. There are 14 residues in the CDR3. Unmatched junction bases numbered 4, after V lost 4 bases and J lost 4 bases.

This clonotype was seen only a few times. This chain joins TRBV7-2 and TRBJ2-5; 8 bases map to TRBD1. Trimming removed 4 bases from V and 7 bases from J; junction bases left unmatched: 8. Per germline, CDR1 SGHTA and CDR2 FQGNSA. The CDR3 covers 14 residues. In DNA form, the CDR3 reads TGTGCCAGCAGCTCGACAGGGGTGGGCTGGACCCAGTACTTC. This encodes CASSSTGVGWTQYF.

This clonotype was observed at least ten times. CDR3: CASSLELVDTGELFF. CDR3 DNA: TGCGCCAGCAGCTTGGAACTAGTGGACACCGGGGAGCTGTTTTTT. The rearrangement uses TRBV5-1 and TRBJ2-2, with D possibly TRBD2 on 5 matching bases. There are 15 residues in the CDR3. The germline V and J ends were trimmed by 0 bases and 3 bases, with 9 bases remaining between them. Germline V lookup: CDR1 SGHRS, CDR2 YFSETQ.

This clonotype appeared many times. Written as DNA, the CDR3 is TGCGCCAGCAGCCACTTAATTCCCCCCGGGGGTAATGGCTACACCTTC. This codes for CASSHLIPPGGNGYTF. J is TRBJ1-2 and V is TRBV4-1, with D possibly being TRBD1 (5 bases). Looked up from germline, CDR1 is MGHRA and CDR2 is YSYEKL. The V end lost 3 bases, the J end lost 6 bases, and 20 bases lay between the germline ends. The CDR3 is 16 amino acids.